These 23 T cell receptor beta chains came from one sample sequenced in a study of CD8+CD57+ T cells in acquired aplastic anemia. Template material for TCR beta VDJ and CDR3 profiling consisted of genomic DNA. TCRdb reanalysed the reads using MiXCR and keeps one entry per CDR3 protein. The sample gives 250,000 to 300,000 distinct CDR3 sequences, 50% to 70% of which show up once; less than 9.5% is in the top ten. The material sequenced was sorted CD4+, CD8+, or CD8+CD57+ T cells (not recorded which) from PBMCs. These receptors all stem from a human donor with severe aplastic anemia or a healthy control (not recorded which).

This clonotype occurred once. J is TRBJ1-2 and V is TRBV29-1; 7 bases line up with TRBD1. This CDR3 comprises 14 residues. J lost 4 bases, V lost 8 bases, and 13 bases had no gene match. Per the germline V gene, CDR1 is SQVTM and CDR2 is ANQGSEA. The CDR3 DNA follows: TGCAGCCTAGAGTTGGCAGGGGGTTCCTATGGCTACACCTTC. Residues: CSLELAGGSYGYTF. Based on the CDR3 plus reference TRBV29-1 and TRBJ1-2, the full variable domain is SAVISQKPSRDICQRGTSLTIQCQVDSQVTMMFWYRQQPGQSLTLIATANQGSEATYESGFVIDKFPISRPNLTFSTLTVSNMSPEDSSIYLCSLELAGGSYGYTFGSGTRLTVV.

The chain has TRBV20-1 and TRBJ1-1; D unclear. Looked up from germline, CDR1 is DFQATT and CDR2 is SNEGSKA (reference sequence). The germline V and J ends were trimmed by 6 bases and 6 bases, with 11 bases remaining between them. The CDR3 extends over 11 amino acids. The CDR3, as DNA: TGCAGTGCCAACTCCCGACCTGAAGCTTTCTTT. Protein product: CSANSRPEAFF.

The chain carries TRBV9 and TRBJ1-1, with 9 bases that match TRBD1. Germline CDR1 SGDLS, CDR2 YYNGEE. CDR3 length: 13 amino acids. After removal of 4 bases from V and 11 bases from J, the junction contained 9 bases not matched to a gene. The CDR3 nucleotides are TGTGCCAGCAGCCCTCCTGCACAGGGGGCGGCTTTCTTT. Residues: CASSPPAQGAAFF.

The chain is built from TRBV19 and TRBJ2-1, with 8 bases matching TRBD2. The V gene end was trimmed by 10 bases and the J gene end by 5 bases; junction bases not matched to a gene: 10. CDR3 length equals 14 residues. CDR1 and CDR2 from the germline V gene are LNHDA and SQIVND (reference sequence). CDR3 protein: CATTERELNNEQFF. For the CDR3, the DNA is TGTGCCACCACAGAGCGGGAGTTGAACAATGAGCAGTTCTTC. The whole variable domain, filled in from reference TRBV19 and TRBJ2-1, reads DGGITQSPKYLFRKEGQNVTLSCEQNLNHDAMYWYRQDPGQGLRLIYYSQIVNDFQKGDIAEGYSVSREKKESFPLTVTSAQKNPTAFYLCATTERELNNEQFFGPGTRLTVL.

A few counts support this clonotype. The chain recombines TRBV6-1 with TRBJ1-6, with 8 bases fitting TRBD1. The CDR3 totals 16 residues. Germline CDR1 reads MNHNS; CDR2 reads SASEGT. J lost 4 bases, V lost 6 bases, and 8 bases had no gene match. The CDR3 DNA follows: TGTGCCAGCAGAGGGGACAGGAACACATATAATTCACCCCTCCACTTT. Its protein is CASRGDRNTYNSPLHF.

This clonotype was picked up a small number of times. The chain joins TRBV20-1 to TRBJ2-3; 13 bases match TRBD2. Germline assignment: CDR1 DFQATT and CDR2 SNEGSKA (reference sequence). The CDR3 is 15 amino acids. The V gene end was trimmed by 6 bases and the J gene end by 2 bases; junction bases not matched to a gene: 5. CDR3 in amino acids: CSAATSGRHTDTQYF. Written as DNA, the CDR3 is TGCAGTGCCGCGACTAGCGGGAGGCACACAGATACGCAGTATTTT.

The gene calls are TRBV2 and TRBJ2-7; 9 positions agree with TRBD1. The CDR3 contains 15 residues. The ends lost 3 bases at V and 5 bases at J; junction bases unmatched: 8. CDR1 SNHLY and CDR2 FYNNEI come from the germline V gene. The CDR3 DNA is TGTGCCAGCAGTGAGGGACAGGGTGGGATTAACGAGCAGTACTTC. This translates into CASSEGQGGINEQYF.

V and J are TRBV7-9 and TRBJ2-5; 10 nucleotides line up with TRBD2. With the DNA end fitting TRBJ2-1 better, the J assignment may be wrong. This CDR3 is built from 15 residues. The germline V gene encodes CDR1 SEHNR and CDR2 FQNEAQ (reference sequence). The CDR3 DNA follows: TGTGCCAGCAGCTTAGGCCTAGCGGGAGTCGATGAGCAGTTCTTC. Translating it yields CASSLGLAGVDEQFF.

The rearrangement joins TRBV6-6 to TRBJ2-7; 9 bases are shared with TRBD1. This CDR3 region has 14 residues. Germline lookup yields CDR1 MNHNY and CDR2 SVGAGI (reference sequence). Losses at the gene ends were 0 bases for V and 6 bases for J; bases not matched to a gene: 3. The CDR3 region has the DNA TGTGCCAGCAGTTACTCGGGACAGGGCTTCGAGCAGTACTTC. Its protein is CASSYSGQGFEQYF.

This chain uses TRBV29-1 with TRBJ2-7; TRBD1 aligns across 8 bases. CDR3 length: 12 amino acids. Germline CDR1 SQVTM, CDR2 ANQGSEA. Losses at the gene ends were 3 bases for V and 5 bases for J; bases not matched to a gene: 3. The DNA for the CDR3 is TGCAGCGTTGACAGGGGGCTAAACGAGCAGTACTTC. Translating gives CSVDRGLNEQYF.

The gene calls are TRBV2 and TRBJ1-5; tentatively, D is TRBD1 (5 bases). Germline CDR1 and CDR2: SNHLY and FYNNEI. V was cut by 6 bases and J by 7 bases, with 10 bases left in between. This CDR3 contains 12 residues. The CDR3 protein is CASRDAGQPQHF. The CDR3 DNA follows: TGTGCCAGCAGGGACGCAGGGCAGCCCCAGCATTTT.

The genes are TRBV20-1 and TRBJ1-1, with 9 bases lining up with TRBD1. The germline CDR1 and CDR2 sequences are DFQATT and SNEGSKA (reference sequence). J was trimmed by 8 bases and V by 1 base; bases with no gene match: 5. The CDR3 has 13 residues. The CDR3 DNA follows: TGCAGTGCTAGAGGAAGGACAGGGGAGGAAGCTTTCTTT. Translated: CSARGRTGEEAFF.

This chain connects TRBV20-1 to TRBJ2-7; tentative D call: TRBD2 (5 bases). CDR3 size: 12 residues. Trimming stripped 3 bases from V and 3 bases from J, with 9 bases between. CDR1 and CDR2 (germline): DFQATT, SNEGSKA (reference sequence). As DNA, the CDR3 is TGCAGTGCTAGGGACGGGATCTACGAGCAGTACTTC. This codes for CSARDGIYEQYF.

This rearrangement joins TRBV20-1 to TRBJ2-1; maybe TRBD2 (7 bases). CDR1 is DFQATT, CDR2 SNEGSKA, per germline (reference sequence). The length of the CDR3 is 15 residues. V gave up 3 bases and J gave up 2 bases, with 14 bases separating them. The CDR3 DNA reads as TGCAGTGCTAGGTTCCAAGGGGGGGCCTACAATGAGCAGTTCTTC. It codes for CSARFQGGAYNEQFF.

This clonotype was counted ten times or more. V and J are TRBV6-6 and TRBJ1-5; D perhaps matches TRBD1 (5 bases). The germline V and J ends were trimmed by 6 bases and 1 base, with 10 bases remaining between them. The CDR3 loop spans 14 amino acids. CDR1 and CDR2 from the germline V gene are MNHNY and SVGAGI (reference sequence). This chain's CDR3 is CASRLGGSNQPQHF. As DNA, the CDR3 is TGTGCCAGCAGGCTGGGGGGAAGCAATCAGCCCCAGCATTTT.

The chain uses TRBV2 and TRBJ1-2; TRBD1 agrees at 8 bases. The CDR3 has 15 amino acids. With 8 bases clipped from V and 4 bases from J, the junction kept 12 bases outside the gene matches. CDR1 SNHLY and CDR2 FYNNEI come from the germline V gene. The DNA for the CDR3 is TGTGCCAGCTCACCAGGGCAGGGGGCCGGCTATGGCTACACCTTC. As protein: CASSPGQGAGYGYTF.

The gene calls are TRBV6-6 and TRBJ2-1, with D perhaps matching TRBD2 (6 bases). This CDR3 comprises 14 residues. V was cut by 2 bases and J by 5 bases, with 10 bases left in between. Germline CDR1 MNHNY, CDR2 SVGAGI (reference sequence). The CDR3 spells CASSYGGTDNEQFF. CDR3 bases: TGTGCCAGCAGTTACGGCGGGACTGACAATGAGCAGTTCTTC.

This clonotype was seen many times. The chain couples TRBV12-5 to TRBJ2-7, with TRBD1 identical over 7 bases. V gave up 0 bases and J gave up 3 bases; unmatched junction bases: 2. Germline V gene lookup returns CDR1 LGHNT and CDR2 FRNRAP. This CDR3 region has 14 residues. For the CDR3, the DNA is TGTGCTAGTGGTTTGGTTTCAGGGGGCTACGAGCAGTACTTC. Translation gives CASGLVSGGYEQYF.

This clonotype was counted a few times. The J gene is TRBJ2-5, the V gene TRBV7-3, with D perhaps given as TRBD1 or TRBD2 (6 bases each). The CDR3 spans 15 residues. The V end was cut by 2 bases, the J end by 3 bases, with 13 bases between. Looked up from germline, CDR1 is SGHTA and CDR2 is FQGTGA. CDR3 nucleotide sequence: TGTGCCAGCAGCTTACAGCCCGGGGGCGAAGAGACCCAGTACTTC. Translation gives CASSLQPGGEETQYF.

The sample holds a few counts of this clonotype. This rearrangement joins TRBV20-1 to TRBJ2-7, with TRBD2 matching over 11 bases. Per the germline V gene, CDR1 is DFQATT and CDR2 is SNEGSKA (reference sequence). This CDR3 is 14 amino acids long. V dropped 6 bases and J dropped 4; count of bases not matched to a gene: 8. The DNA for the CDR3 is TGCAGTGCCGAAGCCCTAGCGGGGGGTTACGAGCAGTACTTC. Translated: CSAEALAGGYEQYF.

In its sample, this clonotype was seen a few times. The chain employs TRBV7-8 and TRBJ1-2, with D uncertain. The CDR3 is 12 amino acids. V lost 2 bases, J lost 5 bases, and 6 bases lay in between. Germline loops: CDR1 SGHVS, CDR2 FQNEAQ. The CDR3 region is CASSLMSYGYTF. CDR3 nucleotide sequence: TGTGCCAGCAGCTTAATGAGTTATGGCTACACCTTC.

This clonotype was seen a single time. The CDR3 here is CASSGGGQGEQYF. The CDR3 DNA reads as TGTGCCAGCAGTGGGGGAGGGCAGGGCGAGCAGTACTTC. This chain uses TRBV7-3 with TRBJ2-7, with 7 positions matching TRBD2. The V segment lost 6 bases and the J segment 6 bases; nucleotides outside the gene matches: 8. This CDR3 region has 13 residues. In germline, CDR1 is SGHTA, CDR2 FQGTGA.

The V gene is TRBV7-7, the J gene TRBJ2-3, with 13 bases fitting TRBD2. Germline V lookup: CDR1 SSHAT, CDR2 FNYEAQ (reference sequence). Losses at the gene ends were 5 bases for V and 4 bases for J; bases not matched to a gene: 3. The CDR3 is 15 amino acids. In DNA form, the CDR3 reads TGTGCCAGCAGCGCAACTAGCGGGGGGGCAGATACGCAGTATTTT. Translated: CASSATSGGADTQYF.